A single sample gave rise to the 32 T cell receptor beta chains below, sequenced in a study of blood T cell repertoires in COVID-19 (dated by TCRdb to 2020 to 2021). Library generation was performed with the immunoSEQ multiplex PCR assay. The table was pulled from immuneACCESS by TCRdb, which kept in-frame rearrangements only. Such tables lose some clones; where checked, under half of the loss comes from unresolved V genes, and the rest has no known cause. The sample table contains around 100,000 clones; only one count was recorded for roughly four fifths of them. The ten most abundant clones make up under 5.5% of the sample. Sequences were obtained from peripheral blood. These receptors were collected from a man older than 75 with COVID-19, enrolled during active disease.

The rearrangement links TRBV27 to TRBJ1-1, with 7 bases that match TRBD1. Germline V gene data show CDR1 as MNHEY and CDR2 as SMNVEV (reference sequence). The trim removed 4 bases at V and 5 bases at J, leaving 4 bases unmatched. This CDR3 region has 13 residues. The CDR3 loop is CASSSGTATEAFF. The CDR3 DNA sequence: TGTGCCAGCAGTTCCGGGACAGCGACTGAAGCTTTCTTT.

CDR3 nucleotide sequence: TGCGCCAGCAGCTTGGAGGGGACAAATAATTCACCCCTCCACTTT. This codes for CASSLEGTNNSPLHF. J is TRBJ1-6 and V is TRBV5-1; weak D call: TRBD1 (6 bases). Germline loops: CDR1 SGHRS, CDR2 YFSETQ. This CDR3 comprises 15 residues. Trimming took off 0 bases at V and 5 bases at J, with 9 bases between the two ends. Looking up the rest from reference TRBV5-1 and TRBJ1-6 gives the full variable domain: KAGVTQTPRYLIKTRGQQVTLSCSPISGHRSVSWYQQTPGQGLQFLFEYFSETQRNKGNFPGRFSGRQFSNSRSEMNVSTLELGDSALYLCASSLEGTNNSPLHFGNGTRLTVT.

The J gene is TRBJ1-6, the V gene TRBV10-1; the D gene is possibly TRBD1 (6 bases). V lost 3 bases, J lost 4 bases, and 10 bases lay in between. Germline loops: CDR1 WNHNN, CDR2 SYGVQD (reference sequence). There are 15 residues in the CDR3. This CDR3 is CASSESRGYNSPLHF. CDR3 bases: TGCGCCAGCAGTGAATCCAGGGGTTATAATTCACCCCTCCACTTT.

This clone was observed a few times. V usage is TRBV18 and J usage is TRBJ1-6; the match to TRBD1 covers 9 bases. This CDR3 has 14 amino acids. The V gene end was trimmed by 1 base and the J gene end by 10 bases; junction bases not matched to a gene: 2. Per germline, CDR1 KGHSH and CDR2 LQKENI. CDR3 protein: CASSPRTGDSPLHF. CDR3 bases: TGTGCCAGCTCACCACGGACAGGGGACTCACCCCTCCACTTT.

The chain employs TRBV4-2 and TRBJ1-4; D is undetermined. Germline V gene lookup returns CDR1 LGHNA and CDR2 YNFKEQ. Trimming left V 2 bases short and J 8 bases short, with 9 bases between. The CDR3 is 13 residues long. The chain's CDR3 is CASSQNRGEKLFF. The DNA for the CDR3 is TGTGCCAGCAGCCAAAACAGAGGGGAAAAACTGTTTTTT.

The chain combines TRBV7-2 with TRBJ1-1; a possible D gene is TRBD1 (5 bases). Germline V gives CDR1 SGHTA, CDR2 FQGNSA. The V end lost 6 bases, the J end lost 1 base, and 18 bases lay between the germline ends. The CDR3 loop spans 16 amino acids. The CDR3 reads CASRLEGARWNTEAFF. The CDR3 nucleotides are TGTGCCAGCAGGCTAGAAGGGGCACGGTGGAACACTGAAGCTTTCTTT.

The chain joins TRBV7-2 to TRBJ2-1; 14 bases agree with TRBD2. The CDR3 runs 19 residues. J was trimmed by 0 bases and V by 5 bases; bases with no gene match: 9. The V gene's germline CDR1 is SGHTA and CDR2 FQGNSA. CDR3 protein: CASSRPGLAGVTSYNEQFF. DNA of the CDR3: TGTGCCAGCAGCCGTCCGGGACTAGCGGGGGTTACCTCCTACAATGAGCAGTTCTTC.

The gene calls are TRBV12-1 and TRBJ1-6. TRBV12-1 represents a pseudogene. The CDR3 loop spans 14 amino acids. The CDR3 spells CASSFVGGDSPLHF. CDR3 nucleotides: TGTGCCAGCAGCTTTGTTGGAGGGGATTCACCCCTCCACTTT.

This clone was recorded a few times. The rearrangement uses TRBV6-2 or TRBV6-3 and TRBJ1-5; weak D call: TRBD1 (5 bases). The germline V gene has CDR1 MNHEY and CDR2 SVGEGT. The CDR3 loop spans 15 amino acids. Trimming pared 2 bases from V and 2 bases from J, leaving 10 bases between. In DNA, the CDR3 is TGTGCCAGCAGTTACGGAGGGGCGGGCAATCAGCCCCAGCATTTT. This gives the protein CASSYGGAGNQPQHF.

The V call is TRBV18, the J call TRBJ1-4, with a weak D call TRBD1 (6 bases). CDR1 is KGHSH, CDR2 LQKENI, per germline. V was trimmed by 6 bases and J by 7 bases, leaving 21 bases between them. The CDR3 consists of 16 residues. In DNA, the CDR3 is TGTGCCAGCTCCCCCCTACAAGGGGGGGCTGGTGAAAAACTGTTTTTT. Protein product: CASSPLQGGAGEKLFF. The complete variable domain, with remaining parts taken from reference TRBV18 and TRBJ1-4, reads NAGVMQNPRHLVRRRGQEARLRCSPMKGHSHVYWYRQLPEEGLKFMVYLQKENIIDESGMPKERFSAEFPKEGPSILRIQQVVRGDSAAYFCASSPLQGGAGEKLFFGSGTQLSVL.

The J gene is TRBJ1-6, the V gene TRBV30; TRBD1 is a possible D gene (5 bases). The V gene's germline CDR1 is GTSNPN and CDR2 SVGIG (reference sequence). The CDR3 runs 13 residues. V was clipped by 3 bases and J by 8 bases, with 11 bases between them. The CDR3 bases are TGTGCCTGGAGCCCCAGGGTAGATTCACCCCTCCACTTT. It specifies CAWSPRVDSPLHF. The full variable domain, rest sourced from reference TRBV30 and TRBJ1-6, is SQTIHQWPATLVQPVGSPLSLECTVEGTSNPNLYWYRQAAGRGLQLLFYSVGIGQISSEVPQNLSASRPQDRQFILSSKKLLLSDSGFYLCAWSPRVDSPLHFGNGTRLTVT.

J is TRBJ2-5 and V is TRBV10-3; TRBD2 matches at 8 bases. The CDR3 is 14 residues long. The germline gives CDR1 ENHRY, CDR2 SYGVKD. Trimming at V came to 5 bases and at J to 5 bases, leaving 7 bases not matched to a gene. The CDR3 coding sequence is TGTGCCATCAGTCGGGGTAGCGGGGCGGAGACCCAGTACTTC. It encodes CAISRGSGAETQYF.

The chain links TRBV6-6 to TRBJ2-5; D is possibly TRBD2 (6 bases). Trimming shortened V by 5 bases and J by 9 bases, and 10 bases separated the two germline ends. The CDR3 consists of 11 residues. CDR1 MNHNY and CDR2 SVGAGI come from the germline V gene (reference sequence). This CDR3 reads CASSEEGSQYF. CDR3 sequence (DNA): TGTGCCAGCAGTGAGGAGGGGTCCCAGTACTTC.

The J gene is TRBJ1-4, the V gene TRBV5-7, with 10 bases identical to TRBD1. TRBV5-7 is classed as an ORF, of uncertain function. This CDR3 has 14 residues. V was clipped by 4 bases and J by 10 bases; unmatched bases: 7. In DNA form, the CDR3 reads TGTGCCAGCAGCCTGACAGGGGGCTTGGGAAAACTGTTTTTT. Translation: CASSLTGGLGKLFF.

V and J are TRBV10-3 and TRBJ1-1; tentatively, D is TRBD1 (5 bases). Germline V CDR1 and CDR2: ENHRY, SYGVKD. This CDR3 spans 15 amino acids. With 4 bases removed from V and 4 bases from J, the gap between germline ends came to 16 bases. CDR3 sequence reads: CAISVTSGLSTEAFF. The DNA for the CDR3 is TGTGCCATCAGTGTCACCTCAGGGTTGAGCACTGAAGCTTTCTTT.

The CDR3 bases are TGCGCCAGCAGCCAAGAACTAGCGGGGACCCTCCAAGAGACCCAGTACTTC. Translating gives CASSQELAGTLQETQYF. V gene TRBV4-3 combines with J gene TRBJ2-5; 10 bases align to TRBD2. This CDR3 has 17 residues. The junction had 5 bases not matched to a gene; V was cut back by 0 bases and J by 1 base. CDR1 LGHNA and CDR2 YSLEER come from the germline V gene.

About this clone: The junction does not match germline at one end; this may be a read error. The chain combines TRBV7-6 with TRBJ1-2; D remains unclear. The germline V gene encodes CDR1 SGHVS and CDR2 FNYEAQ. This CDR3 is built from 16 residues. Here the CDR3 reads CVSSLALGSGLGGYTF. The CDR3 nucleotides are TGTGTCAGCAGCTTAGCGTTGGGCAGCGGACTGGGTGGCTACACCTTC.

The chain carries TRBV6-2 or TRBV6-3 and TRBJ2-7; maybe TRBD2 (5 bases). CDR3 length: 14 residues. The germline V gene has CDR1 MNHEY and CDR2 SVGEGT. Trimming removed 6 bases at V and 6 bases at J, with 18 bases between. The CDR3: CASSPTRDSVEQYF. In DNA, the CDR3 is TGTGCCAGCAGCCCGACTCGGGATTCGGTCGAGCAGTACTTC.

The chain is built from TRBV28 and TRBJ2-3, with no clear D. V lost 3 bases and J lost 8, with 9 bases in between. The CDR3 has 12 amino acids. The germline gives CDR1 MDHEN, CDR2 SYDVKM. The CDR3, as DNA: TGTGCCAGCAGTTTGAATCAGGTTACGCAGTATTTT. Translation gives CASSLNQVTQYF.

The chain uses TRBV13 and TRBJ2-2, with TRBD1 identical over 8 bases. From germline, CDR1 is PRHDT and CDR2 FYEKMQ (reference sequence). The CDR3 covers 15 residues. V gave up 5 bases and J gave up 4 bases; unmatched junction bases: 6. In DNA form, the CDR3 reads TGTGCCAGCAGCCTTACGACAGGGGCCACCGGGGAGCTGTTTTTT. As protein: CASSLTTGATGELFF.

The chain couples TRBV6-4 to TRBJ1-1; possible D gene TRBD1, 6 bases. The V end lost 6 bases, the J end lost 2 bases, and 10 bases lay between the germline ends. The germline V gene has CDR1 MRHNA and CDR2 SNTAGT. The CDR3 loop spans 13 amino acids. CDR3 amino acids: CASSRDINTEAFF. The CDR3, as DNA: TGTGCCAGCAGCCGGGACATAAACACTGAAGCTTTCTTT.

The rearrangement joins TRBV5-1 to TRBJ2-5; 12 bases align to TRBD2. V was pared by 1 base and J by 3 bases, with 1 base of the junction left unmatched. The CDR3 spans 15 residues. Germline V CDR1 and CDR2: SGHRS, YFSETQ. This CDR3 reads CASSLPSGGEETQYF. CDR3 coding DNA: TGCGCCAGCAGCTTGCCTAGCGGGGGGGAAGAGACCCAGTACTTC.

The gene calls are TRBV7-8 and TRBJ2-3; 7 bases line up with TRBD1. This CDR3 comprises 16 residues. J was trimmed by 3 bases and V by 6 bases; bases with no gene match: 12. The germline gives CDR1 SGHVS, CDR2 FQNEAQ. The DNA of the CDR3 is TGTGCCAGCAGGCAACATCCGGGACAGAGTACAGATACGCAGTATTTT. This encodes CASRQHPGQSTDTQYF.

The V call is TRBV29-1, the J call TRBJ1-5, with D uncertain. CDR3 length equals 12 residues. Germline CDR1 and CDR2: SQVTM and ANQGSEA. V was pared by 4 bases and J by 3 bases, with 7 bases between. This CDR3 is CSVGGLNQPQHF. The CDR3 bases are TGCAGCGTTGGAGGTCTCAATCAGCCCCAGCATTTT.

The J gene is TRBJ2-1, the V gene TRBV6-5; D gene uncertain. The V end lost 2 bases, the J end lost 0 bases, and 11 bases lay between the germline ends. Germline CDR1 is MNHEY and CDR2 is SVGAGI. The CDR3 extends over 16 amino acids. The CDR3 loop is CASSYGGSISYNEQFF. The DNA of the CDR3 is TGTGCCAGCAGTTACGGCGGTAGCATCTCCTACAATGAGCAGTTCTTC.

The chain combines TRBV5-1 with TRBJ1-6; D is ambiguous. Germline V gene lookup returns CDR1 SGHRS and CDR2 YFSETQ. Deletions cut 2 bases from V and 5 bases from J, with 8 bases between. The CDR3 covers 14 residues. CDR3 sequence: CASSFGEDNSPLHF. As DNA, the CDR3 is TGCGCCAGCAGCTTCGGAGAAGATAATTCACCCCTCCACTTT.

The chain combines TRBV19 with TRBJ2-3; 7 nucleotides align to TRBD1. The CDR3 covers 15 residues. J lost 2 bases, V lost 8 bases, and 10 bases had no gene match. Germline V gives CDR1 LNHDA, CDR2 SQIVND (reference sequence). CDR3 DNA sequence: TGTGCCAGTGCTAGGACAGGCGCGGTCACAGATACGCAGTATTTT. Amino acid sequence: CASARTGAVTDTQYF. The full variable domain, rest sourced from reference TRBV19 and TRBJ2-3, is DGGITQSPKYLFRKEGQNVTLSCEQNLNHDAMYWYRQDPGQGLRLIYYSQIVNDFQKGDIAEGYSVSREKKESFPLTVTSAQKNPTAFYLCASARTGAVTDTQYFGPGTRLTVL.

This sequence joins TRBV5-1 and TRBJ1-6, with a possible D match to TRBD1 (6 bases). The V end was cut by 2 bases, the J end by 4 bases, with 13 bases between. The germline V gene encodes CDR1 SGHRS and CDR2 YFSETQ. The CDR3 length is 16 residues. The CDR3 nucleotides read TGCGCCAGCAGCTTACAGGCGGGGGCTTATAATTCACCCCTCCACTTT. It translates to CASSLQAGAYNSPLHF.

The chain recombines TRBV28 with TRBJ1-2; 7 bases line up with TRBD1. V trimming: 5 bases; J trimming: 2 bases; junction bases outside the gene matches: 8. Germline CDR1 is MDHEN and CDR2 is SYDVKM. This CDR3 region has 15 residues. This CDR3 is CASSPADRANYGYTF. In DNA form, the CDR3 reads TGTGCCAGCAGTCCAGCTGACAGGGCGAACTATGGCTACACCTTC.

This rearrangement joins TRBV28 to TRBJ1-2, with D possibly being TRBD1 (5 bases). Trimming took off 2 bases at V and 4 bases at J, with 14 bases between the two ends. This CDR3 spans 15 amino acids. Per germline, CDR1 MDHEN and CDR2 SYDVKM. The CDR3 region has the DNA TGTGCCAGCAGTTTAGGTGGATTGCAGGGCTATGGCTACACCTTC. This encodes CASSLGGLQGYGYTF.

This sequence joins TRBV6-5 and TRBJ2-6; TRBD1 is a possible D gene (6 bases). V was cut by 4 bases and J by 0 bases, with 10 bases left in between. The germline gives CDR1 MNHEY, CDR2 SVGAGI. The CDR3 extends over 16 amino acids. CDR3 sequence (DNA): TGTGCCAGCAGTTTAACAGGGAACTCTGGGGCCAACGTCCTGACTTTC. Its protein product is CASSLTGNSGANVLTF.

V and J are TRBV28 and TRBJ1-6; D gene unclear. Between the trimmed V and J ends, which lost 3 bases and 5 bases, there was a span of 8 bases. The germline CDR1 and CDR2 sequences are MDHEN and SYDVKM. The CDR3 runs 14 residues. The CDR3 here is CASSLGGNNSPLHF. CDR3 DNA: TGTGCCAGCAGTTTGGGAGGAAATAATTCACCCCTCCACTTT.